The table lists the clone carrying this T cell receptor (beta chain) with many counts. The data stem from a study of neurological immune-mediated disorders. TCRdb recomputed calls from the 5' RACE reads with MiXCR, one row per CDR3 protein. In the table there are 54,000 or so distinct CDR3 sequences, roughly 3.8% of which are singletons. The TCR comes from a man between 60 and 70 years old with multiple sclerosis. The sequenced sample was PBMCs.

CDR3 residues: CATSRLSYEQYF. The CDR3 DNA is TGTGCCACCAGCAGATTAAGCTACGAGCAGTACTTC. The V call is TRBV15, the J call TRBJ2-7; D remains ambiguous. Trimming removed 2 bases from V and 3 bases from J, with 5 bases in between. The CDR3 runs to 12 residues. Germline V gene lookup returns CDR1 LNHNV and CDR2 YYDKDF (reference sequence).